The sequence of this T cell receptor (beta chain) was determined in a study of T cells after yellow fever vaccination. Whole-study context: Fractions of limited cellularity were prepared by means of SMART-Seq v4 Ultra Low Input.

The germline gives CDR1 MNHEY, CDR2 SVGAGI. V shed 6 bases, J shed 4 bases, and the junction held 11 bases outside the gene matches. This CDR3 spans 15 amino acids. Study outcomes and limitations: Most primary-vaccination clones recurred post-booster (roughly 96% CD4, roughly 87% CD8).

TCRdb re-called the 5' RACE reads through MiXCR, storing one row per CDR3 protein. Among about 320,000 distinct CDR3 sequences listed, around 4.5% were seen once. Only a few counts were recorded for this clonotype. Its specificity is unknown. The source of this sequence is a man aged 18 to 29 who received the YFV17D yellow fever vaccine. Specimen: PBMCs, collected 15 days after the yellow fever booster vaccination. The V and J genes are TRBV6-5 and TRBJ1-2; 7 bases fit TRBD1. In DNA, the CDR3 is TGTGCCAGCAGGAAGATAGGGGGCGCGAGCTATGGCTACACCTTC. It translates to CASRKIGGASYGYTF.